This TCR beta chain is drawn from a study of OX40 agonist ivuxolimab in advanced cancers. The germline V gene has CDR1 SGHNT and CDR2 YYREEE (reference sequence). CDR3 size: 11 residues. Trimming took off 2 bases at V and 8 bases at J, with 7 bases between the two ends. Study-wide results and caveats: The investigators did not determine what antigen specificity the expanded peripheral T cells had.

The table came from immunoSEQ multiplex PCR; TCRdb's copy has only in-frame clones and leaves some out. The data show approximately 67,000 clones, about 85% seen once. A remark on this clone: What it binds is not known.

The sequences come from CD4+ or CD8+ T cells sorted from blood, collected in a trial of the OX40 agonist ivuxolimab. The receptor's source is an adult with an advanced solid tumor such as melanoma, head and neck, liver or kidney cancer. The J gene is TRBJ1-2, the V gene TRBV5-4; D is undetermined. The CDR3 DNA is TGTGCCAGCAGCTTCGACTGGGGCTACACCTTC. Translated, it gives CASSFDWGYTF.